These 17 T cell receptor beta chains share one sample of origin, sequenced in a study of blood T cell repertoires in COVID-19. The method was immunoSEQ multiplex PCR; TCRdb's version includes in-frame clones alone and lacks a portion of them. The sample includes about 96,000 clones, around 90% of them seen just once. The sequenced sample was peripheral blood. Every receptor here comes from a human donor with COVID-19, enrolled during active disease. The donor label of this sample is uncertain.

This chain joins TRBV21-1 and TRBJ1-5; TRBD1, the table's D call, lacks a check against the DNA. TRBV21-1 is deemed a pseudogene. This CDR3 region has 16 residues. The CDR3, as DNA: TGTGCCAGCAGGAGAGCGGACAGGGGGCATAATCAGCCCCAGCATTTT. Amino acids: CASRRADRGHNQPQHF.

This clone was recorded once. The CDR3 DNA is TGTGCCAGCTCAAACACACGACAGGGGAATAATGAAAAACTGTTTTTT. Protein product: CASSNTRQGNNEKLFF. The chain uses TRBV18 and TRBJ1-4, with 8 bases identical to TRBD1. The CDR3 runs 16 residues. Germline V gene data show CDR1 as KGHSH and CDR2 as LQKENI. The trim removed 5 bases at V and 4 bases at J, leaving 9 bases unmatched. Full variable domain (rest looked up from reference TRBV18 and TRBJ1-4): NAGVMQNPRHLVRRRGQEARLRCSPMKGHSHVYWYRQLPEEGLKFMVYLQKENIIDESGMPKERFSAEFPKEGPSILRIQQVVRGDSAAYFCASSNTRQGNNEKLFFGSGTQLSVL.

This chain uses TRBV6-5 with TRBJ1-2; D is undetermined. The germline V gene encodes CDR1 MNHEY and CDR2 SVGAGI. CDR3 size: 14 residues. The V end was cut by 0 bases, the J end by 4 bases, with 9 bases between. This CDR3 reads CASSYSLEFYGYTF. CDR3 sequence (DNA): TGTGCCAGCAGTTACTCGTTGGAGTTCTATGGCTACACCTTC.

The rearrangement joins TRBV10-3 to TRBJ1-2; 8 nucleotides agree with TRBD1. Germline V lookup: CDR1 ENHRY, CDR2 SYGVKD. The ends lost 0 bases at V and 6 bases at J; junction bases unmatched: 6. This CDR3 comprises 15 residues. The CDR3: CAISESRQGMDGYTF. The CDR3 nucleotides are TGTGCCATCAGTGAGTCTAGACAGGGGATGGATGGCTACACCTTC.

The chain links TRBV7-3 to TRBJ2-5; TRBD1 agrees at 8 bases. V shed 5 bases, J shed 5 bases, and the junction held 7 bases outside the gene matches. Germline V gene sequence: CDR1 SGHTA, CDR2 FQGTGA. CDR3 length equals 14 residues. CDR3 DNA sequence: TGTGCCAGCAGCAAGGACAGGGCGGGGGAGACCCAGTACTTC. Protein product: CASSKDRAGETQYF.

The V and J genes are TRBV9 and TRBJ1-6; 8 bases are a match to TRBD1. The germline V gene encodes CDR1 SGDLS and CDR2 YYNGEE. J was trimmed by 8 bases and V by 4 bases; bases with no gene match: 8. The CDR3 sequence is 15 residues long. In DNA, the CDR3 is TGTGCCAGCAGCCCAGCAGGGACAGGATATTCACCCCTCCACTTT. As protein: CASSPAGTGYSPLHF. Combining the CDR3 with reference TRBV9 and TRBJ1-6 gives the whole variable domain DSGVTQTPKHLITATGQRVTLRCSPRSGDLSVYWYQQSLDQGLQFLIQYYNGEERAKGNILERFSAQQFPDLHSELNLSSLELGDSALYFCASSPAGTGYSPLHFGNGTRLTVT.

V is TRBV5-1 and J is TRBJ1-1; 10 bases are shared with TRBD1. Germline trimming cut 4 bases from V and 0 bases from J; bases unmatched to any gene: 9. The germline V gene has CDR1 SGHRS and CDR2 YFSETQ. CDR3 length: 17 residues. Written as DNA, the CDR3 is TGCGCCAGCAGCGGTGGGACAGGGGACCAAATGAACACTGAAGCTTTCTTT. Translating gives CASSGGTGDQMNTEAFF. The full variable domain, with the rest looked up from reference TRBV5-1 and TRBJ1-1, is KAGVTQTPRYLIKTRGQQVTLSCSPISGHRSVSWYQQTPGQGLQFLFEYFSETQRNKGNFPGRFSGRQFSNSRSEMNVSTLELGDSALYLCASSGGTGDQMNTEAFFGQGTRLTVV.

This clone was seen only once. The J gene is TRBJ1-5, the V gene TRBV28; 8 nucleotides line up with TRBD1. The CDR3 loop spans 13 amino acids. CDR1 is MDHEN and CDR2 is SYDVKM in the germline V gene. V trimming: 11 bases; J trimming: 4 bases; junction bases outside the gene matches: 7. This CDR3 is CAYGQGLNQPQHF. The CDR3 DNA follows: TGTGCCTACGGACAGGGACTTAATCAGCCCCAGCATTTT.

The rearrangement joins TRBV4-1 to TRBJ2-7, with TRBD1 matching over 7 bases. V was pared by 2 bases and J by 5 bases, with 9 bases of the junction left unmatched. The CDR3 is 15 amino acids. The germline V gene has CDR1 MGHRA and CDR2 YSYEKL. The CDR3 coding sequence is TGCGCCAGCAGCCAAAGCCCGACAGGGCTTCACGAGCAGTACTTC. It specifies CASSQSPTGLHEQYF.

The genes are TRBV5-1 and TRBJ1-1; tentatively, D is TRBD1 (6 bases). V was pared by 4 bases and J by 1 base, with 8 bases between. The germline CDR1 and CDR2 sequences are SGHRS and YFSETQ. The CDR3 length is 13 residues. The CDR3 sequence is CASSEGGNTEAFF. The CDR3 DNA is TGCGCCAGCAGCGAAGGGGGGAACACTGAAGCTTTCTTT.

The chain carries TRBV18 and TRBJ2-5; TRBD1 might be the D (6 bases). V gave up 2 bases and J gave up 5 bases, with 15 bases separating them. Per the germline V gene, CDR1 is KGHSH and CDR2 is LQKENI. The CDR3 runs to 15 residues. CDR3 coding DNA: TGTGCCAGCTCACCAGGAGGACAGACCCTGGAGACCCAGTACTTC. Translated, it gives CASSPGGQTLETQYF.

In nucleotides, the CDR3 is TGTGCCAGCAGCGTTTCGGCGGGAAGGGACTATGGCTACACCTTC. Protein sequence: CASSVSAGRDYGYTF. The rearrangement joins TRBV9 to TRBJ1-2; no clear D gene. The germline V gene has CDR1 SGDLS and CDR2 YYNGEE. There are 15 residues in the CDR3. Trimming removed 2 bases from V and 3 bases from J, with 14 bases in between.

The chain is built from TRBV5-4 and TRBJ2-7; 13 bases fit TRBD2. The V segment lost 0 bases and the J segment 6 bases; nucleotides outside the gene matches: 3. This CDR3 contains 15 residues. Germline V gene sequence: CDR1 SGHNT, CDR2 YYREEE (reference sequence). The CDR3 here is CASSLGGLAGSEQYF. Here the CDR3 DNA reads TGTGCCAGCAGCTTGGGGGGACTAGCGGGAAGCGAGCAGTACTTC. The variable domain in full, with the rest retrieved from reference TRBV5-4 and TRBJ2-7, is ETGVTQSPTHLIKTRGQQVTLRCSSQSGHNTVSWYQQALGQGPQFIFQYYREEENGRGNFPPRFSGLQFPNYSSELNVNALELDDSALYLCASSLGGLAGSEQYFGPGTRLTVT.

The V and J genes are TRBV5-4 and TRBJ2-3; weak D call: TRBD2 (6 bases). V was cut by 2 bases and J by 3 bases, with 13 bases left in between. This CDR3 is 15 amino acids long. CDR1 SGHNT and CDR2 YYREEE come from the germline V gene (reference sequence). The CDR3 bases are TGTGCCAGCAGCTTAGAATCGGGGACTACAGATACGCAGTATTTT. The encoded protein is CASSLESGTTDTQYF.

In nucleotides, the CDR3 is TGTGCCAGCAGCCGACAGGGGGAAATCTATGGCTACACCTTC. Protein product: CASSRQGEIYGYTF. The chain recombines TRBV7-9 with TRBJ1-2; TRBD1 matches at 9 bases. V lost 5 bases to trimming and J lost 4 bases; unmatched junction nucleotides: 5. Germline V gene data show CDR1 as SEHNR and CDR2 as FQNEAQ (reference sequence). The CDR3 covers 14 residues.

V gene TRBV13 combines with J gene TRBJ1-1; TRBD1 matches 8 bases. Germline trimming cut 6 bases from V and 11 bases from J; bases unmatched to any gene: 11. The CDR3 is 13 amino acids. Germline V gene data show CDR1 as PRHDT and CDR2 as FYEKMQ (reference sequence). The CDR3 DNA sequence: TGTGCCAGCAGTGCCGACAGGGGAGTTGGGGCTTTCTTT. Its protein is CASSADRGVGAFF.

The CDR3 loop reads CAIRPYEMNTEAFF. For the CDR3, the DNA is TGTGCCATCAGGCCGTATGAGATGAACACTGAAGCTTTCTTT. The chain couples TRBV10-3 to TRBJ1-1; D not resolved. Germline-derived CDR1 and CDR2 are ENHRY and SYGVKD. The CDR3 loop spans 14 amino acids. Trimming took 6 bases from V and 0 from J, leaving 11 bases between them.